This T cell receptor (beta chain) was captured by sequencing in a study of blood T cell repertoires in COVID-19. This clone was found once. V was pared by 5 bases and J by 1 base, with 7 bases between. Germline V gene data show CDR1 as SGHTA and CDR2 as FQGTGA. CDR3 size: 13 residues. Here immunoSEQ multiplex PCR was the method, and the copy in TCRdb shows in-frame clones only, minus some. The data show fewer than 400,000 clones, around 90% seen once. The clonotype originates from a human donor in a cohort sampled during active COVID-19. The sequenced material came from peripheral blood. The genes are TRBV7-3 and TRBJ2-3; D unresolved. CDR3 region: CASSRARTDTQYF. For the CDR3, the DNA is TGTGCCAGCAGCCGAGCCCGCACAGATACGCAGTATTTT.